The 15 T cell receptor beta chains presented below share a single source sample, sequenced in a study of vaccination and CD4 T cells after COVID-19. The assay that was used to sequence DNA from cultured CD4+ T cells was the Oncomine TCR Beta short-read assay. TCRdb redid the calling of the PCR reads with MiXCR, one entry per CDR3 protein. This table holds roughly 10,000 distinct CDR3 sequences, about four fifths found once. These receptors lack a known antigen. Treatment defined: roughly 10-day PBMC culture with coronavirus spike peptide pools or control peptides (ViraFEST assay). Sequencing was done on a sample of CD4+ T cells from blood, cultured in vitro. All receptors derive from a human donor who had recovered from COVID-19.

By frequency in the sample, this clonotype is large. The CDR3 loop is CSAAKLGQPQHF. DNA of the CDR3: TGCAGTGCAGCAAAGTTGGGGCAGCCCCAGCATTTT. V usage is TRBV20-1 and J usage is TRBJ1-5; no clear D gene. CDR3 length equals 12 residues. CDR1 and CDR2 (germline): DFQATT, SNEGSKA (reference sequence). Trimming pared 6 bases from V and 7 bases from J, leaving 13 bases between.

In the case of this clonotype: A much larger clonotype is one base distant, so this may be a read error. V gene TRBV20-1 combines with J gene TRBJ2-2; D might be TRBD1 (6 bases). CDR1 and CDR2 (germline): DFQATT, SNEGSKA (reference sequence). This CDR3 has 14 residues. The CDR3 region has the DNA TGCAGTGCTAAACAGGGCGCGAACGCCGGGGAGCTGTTTTTT. Residues: CSAKQGANAGELFF.

The chain joins TRBV9 to TRBJ2-3; 12 nucleotides align to TRBD1. CDR3 length: 20 amino acids. V trimming: 3 bases; J trimming: 1 base; junction bases outside the gene matches: 15. Germline values: CDR1 SGDLS, CDR2 YYNGEE. The DNA of the CDR3 is TGTGCCAGCAGCGGAAGATACGGGACAGGGGGCCAGATCGGCACAGATACGCAGTATTTT. Translation: CASSGRYGTGGQIGTDTQYF.

The chain carries TRBV7-2 and TRBJ2-1; no clear D. The CDR3 runs to 14 residues. V lost 4 bases, J lost 8 bases, and 15 bases lay in between. CDR1 is SGHTA, CDR2 FQGNSA, per germline. CDR3 nucleotides: TGTGCCAGCAGCTCTCGACCAAATGGCGATGAGCAGTTCTTC. This encodes CASSSRPNGDEQFF.

Only a few counts were recorded for this clonotype. The gene calls are TRBV6-1 and TRBJ1-2, with D tentatively TRBD1 (5 bases). Germline V gene sequence: CDR1 MNHNS, CDR2 SASEGT. V shed 3 bases and J shed 2 bases, with 13 bases lying between them. CDR3 length equals 15 residues. The CDR3 DNA sequence: TGTGCCAGCAGTGAGCCGGGACGCACCAACTATGGCTACACCTTC. It is translated as CASSEPGRTNYGYTF.

This clonotype has more than one count but fewer than ten. This rearrangement joins TRBV7-2 to TRBJ1-5; D is uncertain. The CDR3 runs 12 residues. Germline V CDR1 and CDR2: SGHTA, FQGNSA. Trimming took off 4 bases at V and 4 bases at J, with 5 bases between the two ends. CDR3 DNA sequence: TGTGCCAGCAGCTGGAATAATCAGCCCCAGCATTTT. Protein product: CASSWNNQPQHF.

The chain recombines TRBV29-1 with TRBJ2-1, with D possibly matching TRBD1 (6 bases). V lost 5 bases to trimming and J lost 7 bases, with 18 bases between them. The CDR3 is 14 residues long. Germline V gives CDR1 SQVTM, CDR2 ANQGSEA. The CDR3 coding sequence is TGCAGCGTTTTCTCCCCAGGGGCGACAAATGAGCAGTTCTTC. Protein: CSVFSPGATNEQFF.

V gene TRBV7-9 combines with J gene TRBJ1-2; D is unresolved. V lost 1 base, J lost 2 bases, and 8 bases lay in between. Per the germline V gene, CDR1 is SEHNR and CDR2 is FQNEAQ (reference sequence). CDR3 length equals 14 residues. The CDR3 reads CASSLVSENYGYTF. In nucleotides, the CDR3 is TGTGCCAGCAGCTTAGTTTCAGAGAACTATGGCTACACCTTC.

The chain combines TRBV20-1 with TRBJ2-3, with D possibly matching TRBD2 (5 bases). In germline, CDR1 is DFQATT, CDR2 SNEGSKA (reference sequence). This CDR3 has 13 amino acids. V shed 6 bases and J shed 5 bases, with 15 bases lying between them. The CDR3 coding sequence is TGCAGTGCCTCCCGGTCGGGGAAAGATACGCAGTATTTT. Translated, it gives CSASRSGKDTQYF.

V and J are TRBV9 and TRBJ1-5, with 10 bases matching TRBD1. V trimming: 5 bases; J trimming: 3 bases; junction bases outside the gene matches: 8. This CDR3 has 16 residues. Germline CDR1 SGDLS, CDR2 YYNGEE. The CDR3 DNA is TGTGCCAGCAGTCCGGGACAGGGGTTTAACAATCAGCCCCAGCATTTT. Encoded protein: CASSPGQGFNNQPQHF.

This sequence joins TRBV20-1 and TRBJ2-7; no definite D call. Germline V gives CDR1 DFQATT, CDR2 SNEGSKA (reference sequence). The V end was cut by 3 bases, the J end by 7 bases, with 7 bases between. CDR3 length: 10 residues. DNA for the CDR3: TGCAGTGCTAGCTCTGGGGAGCAGTACTTC. It encodes CSASSGEQYF.

The chain is built from TRBV27 and TRBJ1-3, with 7 bases identical to TRBD1. Unmatched junction bases numbered 1, after V lost 4 bases and J lost 4 bases. Germline V CDR1 and CDR2: MNHEY, SMNVEV (reference sequence). The CDR3 sequence is 13 residues long. The CDR3 here is CASSSRGGNTIYF. The DNA for the CDR3 is TGTGCCAGCAGTTCCAGGGGGGGAAACACCATATATTTT.

The chain links TRBV20-1 to TRBJ1-6; 8 bases fit TRBD1. V dropped 4 bases and J dropped 2; count of bases not matched to a gene: 10. Germline V gene sequence: CDR1 DFQATT, CDR2 SNEGSKA (reference sequence). The CDR3 is made up of 17 amino acids. The CDR3 sequence: CSATFRTGYPYNSPLHF. CDR3 nucleotides: TGCAGTGCTACCTTCCGGACAGGGTATCCCTATAATTCACCCCTCCACTTT.

V usage is TRBV10-2 and J usage is TRBJ2-1; D is unclear. Germline CDR1 and CDR2: WSHSY and SAAADI. V was pared by 4 bases and J by 3 bases, with 10 bases between. The length of the CDR3 is 14 residues. CDR3: CASSVQRNYNEQFF. The CDR3 DNA reads TGCGCCAGCAGTGTTCAGCGCAACTACAATGAGCAGTTCTTC.

The J gene is TRBJ2-1, the V gene TRBV7-2; 7 bases are shared with TRBD1. The CDR3 totals 16 residues. Germline CDR1 is SGHTA and CDR2 is FQGNSA. With V trimmed by 1 base and J by 4 bases, 7 bases remained unmatched. The DNA of the CDR3 is TGTGCCAGCAGCTTAGTAGGGACAGAAAGATACAATGAGCAGTTCTTC. This sequence encodes CASSLVGTERYNEQFF.